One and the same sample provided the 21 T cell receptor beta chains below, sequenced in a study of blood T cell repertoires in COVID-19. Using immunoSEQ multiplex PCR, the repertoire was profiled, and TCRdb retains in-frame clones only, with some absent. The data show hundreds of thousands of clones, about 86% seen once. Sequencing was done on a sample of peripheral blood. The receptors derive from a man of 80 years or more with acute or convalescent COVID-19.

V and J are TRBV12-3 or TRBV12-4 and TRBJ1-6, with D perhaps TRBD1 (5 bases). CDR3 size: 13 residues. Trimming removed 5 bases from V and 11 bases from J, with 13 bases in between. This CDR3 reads CASSVRDVAPLHF. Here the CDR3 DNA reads TGTGCCAGCAGTGTCAGGGATGTGGCACCCCTCCACTTT.

CDR3 sequence: CASSLWDRQETQYF. The DNA for the CDR3 is TGTGCCAGTAGTCTCTGGGACAGACAAGAGACCCAGTACTTC. The chain has TRBV19 and TRBJ2-5, with 7 bases identical to TRBD1. Trimming took 5 bases from V and 2 from J; bases not matched to a gene: 5. Germline V gene lookup returns CDR1 LNHDA and CDR2 SQIVND (reference sequence). The CDR3 contains 14 residues.

CDR3 region: CASSYREAGNQPQHF. CDR3 sequence (DNA): TGTGCCAGCAGTTATAGGGAGGCGGGCAATCAGCCCCAGCATTTT. The V gene is TRBV6-2 or TRBV6-3, the J gene TRBJ1-5; the D is unclear. V shed 3 bases and J shed 2 bases, with 11 bases lying between them. This CDR3 is built from 15 residues. Germline CDR1 reads MNHEY; CDR2 reads SVGEGT.

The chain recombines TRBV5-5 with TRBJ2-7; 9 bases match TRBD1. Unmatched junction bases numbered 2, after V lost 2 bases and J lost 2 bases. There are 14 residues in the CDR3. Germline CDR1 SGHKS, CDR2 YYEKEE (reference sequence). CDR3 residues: CASSLGTGTYEQYF. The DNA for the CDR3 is TGTGCCAGCAGCTTAGGGACAGGGACCTACGAGCAGTACTTC.

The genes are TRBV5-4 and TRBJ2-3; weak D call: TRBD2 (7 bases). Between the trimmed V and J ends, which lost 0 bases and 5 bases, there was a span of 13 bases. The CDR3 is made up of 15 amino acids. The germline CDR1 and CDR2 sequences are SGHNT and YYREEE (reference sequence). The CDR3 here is CASSLAGGQGDTQYF. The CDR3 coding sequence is TGTGCCAGCAGCTTGGCCGGGGGGCAAGGAGATACGCAGTATTTT.

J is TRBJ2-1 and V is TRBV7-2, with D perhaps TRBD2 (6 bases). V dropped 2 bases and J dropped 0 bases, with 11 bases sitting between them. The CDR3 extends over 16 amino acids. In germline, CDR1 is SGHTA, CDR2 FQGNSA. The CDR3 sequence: CASSLLADSSYNEQFF. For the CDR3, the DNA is TGTGCCAGCAGCTTATTAGCGGATAGCTCCTACAATGAGCAGTTCTTC.

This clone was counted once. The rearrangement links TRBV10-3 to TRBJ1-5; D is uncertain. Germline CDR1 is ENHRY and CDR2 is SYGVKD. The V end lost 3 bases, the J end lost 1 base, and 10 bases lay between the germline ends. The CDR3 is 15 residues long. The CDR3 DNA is TGTGCCATCAGTGAAGGGAGGAACAGCAATCAGCCCCAGCATTTT. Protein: CAISEGRNSNQPQHF.

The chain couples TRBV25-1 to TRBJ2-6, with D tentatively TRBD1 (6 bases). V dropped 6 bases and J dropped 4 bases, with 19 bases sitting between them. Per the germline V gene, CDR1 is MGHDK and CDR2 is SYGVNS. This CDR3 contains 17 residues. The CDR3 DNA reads TGTGCCAGCAGCCTCACAGGGTCGGACTTCGGGGCCAACGTCCTGACTTTC. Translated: CASSLTGSDFGANVLTF. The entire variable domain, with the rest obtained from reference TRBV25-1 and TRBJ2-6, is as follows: EADIYQTPRYLVIGTGKKITLECSQTMGHDKMYWYQQDPGMELHLIHYSYGVNSTEKGDLSSESTVSRIRTEHFPLTLESARPSHTSQYLCASSLTGSDFGANVLTFGAGSRLTVL.

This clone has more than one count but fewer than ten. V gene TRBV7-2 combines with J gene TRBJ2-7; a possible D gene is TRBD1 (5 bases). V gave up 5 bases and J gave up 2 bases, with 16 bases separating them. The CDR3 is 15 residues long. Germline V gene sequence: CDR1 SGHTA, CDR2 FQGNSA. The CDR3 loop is CASSLRTTATYEQYF. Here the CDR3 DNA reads TGTGCCAGCAGCCTACGGACAACCGCTACCTACGAGCAGTACTTC.

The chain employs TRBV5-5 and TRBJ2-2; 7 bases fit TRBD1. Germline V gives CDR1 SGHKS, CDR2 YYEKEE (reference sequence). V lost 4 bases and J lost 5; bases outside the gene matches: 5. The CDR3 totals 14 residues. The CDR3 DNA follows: TGTGCCAGCAGCCGTACAGGGGAGACCGGGGAGCTGTTTTTT. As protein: CASSRTGETGELFF.

In DNA form, the CDR3 reads TGCGCCAGCAGCGCGGGGACTAGCGGGGGTCAGAATGAGCAGTTCTTC. Translation gives CASSAGTSGGQNEQFF. The chain recombines TRBV5-1 with TRBJ2-1; TRBD2 matches at 14 bases. This CDR3 has 16 amino acids. V trimming: 4 bases; J trimming: 7 bases; junction bases outside the gene matches: 7. Germline V gene data show CDR1 as SGHRS and CDR2 as YFSETQ.

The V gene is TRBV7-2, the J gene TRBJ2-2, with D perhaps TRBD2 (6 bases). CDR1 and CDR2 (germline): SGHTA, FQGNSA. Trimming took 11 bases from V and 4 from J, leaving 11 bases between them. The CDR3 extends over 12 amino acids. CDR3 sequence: CAGGVLTGELFF. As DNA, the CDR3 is TGTGCCGGCGGGGTTCTCACCGGGGAGCTGTTTTTT.

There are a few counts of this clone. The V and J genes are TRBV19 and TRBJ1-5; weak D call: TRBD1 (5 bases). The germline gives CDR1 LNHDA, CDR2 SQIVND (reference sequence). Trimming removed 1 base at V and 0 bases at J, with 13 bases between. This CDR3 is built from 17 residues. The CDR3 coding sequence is TGTGCCAGTAGTATAGGAGTAGGGGTTTATAGCAATCAGCCCCAGCATTTT. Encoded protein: CASSIGVGVYSNQPQHF.

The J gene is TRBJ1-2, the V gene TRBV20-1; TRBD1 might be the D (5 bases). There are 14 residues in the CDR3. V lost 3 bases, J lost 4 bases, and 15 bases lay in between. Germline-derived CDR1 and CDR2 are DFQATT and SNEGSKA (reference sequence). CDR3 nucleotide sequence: TGCAGTGCTAGTCGCAGCGACAGAGGCTATGGCTACACCTTC. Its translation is CSASRSDRGYGYTF.

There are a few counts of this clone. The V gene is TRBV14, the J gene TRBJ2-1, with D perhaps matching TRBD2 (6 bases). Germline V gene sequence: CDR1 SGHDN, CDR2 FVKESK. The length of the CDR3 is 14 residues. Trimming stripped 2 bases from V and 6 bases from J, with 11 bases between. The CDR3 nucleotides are TGTGCCAGCAGCCAATGGAACGGGGGCAATGAGCAGTTCTTC. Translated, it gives CASSQWNGGNEQFF. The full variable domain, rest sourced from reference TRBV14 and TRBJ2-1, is EAGVTQFPSHSVIEKGQTVTLRCDPISGHDNLYWYRRVMGKEIKFLLHFVKESKQDESGMPNNRFLAERTGGTYSTLKVQPAELEDSGVYFCASSQWNGGNEQFFGPGTRLTVL.

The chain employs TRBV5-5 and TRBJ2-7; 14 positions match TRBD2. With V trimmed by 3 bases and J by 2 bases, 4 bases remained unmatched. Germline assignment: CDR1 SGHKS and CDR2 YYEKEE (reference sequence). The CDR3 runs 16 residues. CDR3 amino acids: CASSYRTSGGTYEQYF. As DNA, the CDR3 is TGTGCCAGCAGCTACCGGACTAGCGGGGGGACCTACGAGCAGTACTTC.

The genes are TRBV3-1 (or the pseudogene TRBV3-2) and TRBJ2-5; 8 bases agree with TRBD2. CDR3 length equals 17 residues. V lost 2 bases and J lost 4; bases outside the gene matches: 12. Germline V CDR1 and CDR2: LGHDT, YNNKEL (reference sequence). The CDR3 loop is CASSQQTGGPGGETQYF. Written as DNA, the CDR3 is TGTGCCAGCAGCCAACAAACGGGAGGGCCTGGGGGAGAGACCCAGTACTTC.

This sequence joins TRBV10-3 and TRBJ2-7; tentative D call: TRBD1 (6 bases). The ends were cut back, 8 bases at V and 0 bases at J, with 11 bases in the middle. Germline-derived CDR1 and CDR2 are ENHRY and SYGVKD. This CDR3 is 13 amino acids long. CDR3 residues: CAIGDITSYEQYF. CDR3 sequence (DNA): TGTGCCATCGGGGACATCACCTCCTACGAGCAGTACTTC.

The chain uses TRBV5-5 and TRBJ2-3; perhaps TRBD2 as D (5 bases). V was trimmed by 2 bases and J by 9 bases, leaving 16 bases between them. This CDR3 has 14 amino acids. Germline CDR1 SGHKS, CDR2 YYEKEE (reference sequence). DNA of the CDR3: TGTGCCAGCAGCTTCTCGAGCGGCCGTCAGACGCAGTATTTT. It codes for CASSFSSGRQTQYF.

The CDR3 bases are TGTGCCAGCAGCGCCCCCCTAGAGACAGGTGTGAACACCGGGGAGCTGTTTTTT. As protein: CASSAPLETGVNTGELFF. The rearrangement uses TRBV9 and TRBJ2-2, with D tentatively TRBD1 (6 bases). CDR3 length: 18 amino acids. Per germline, CDR1 SGDLS and CDR2 YYNGEE. Trimming stripped 3 bases from V and 1 base from J, with 19 bases between.

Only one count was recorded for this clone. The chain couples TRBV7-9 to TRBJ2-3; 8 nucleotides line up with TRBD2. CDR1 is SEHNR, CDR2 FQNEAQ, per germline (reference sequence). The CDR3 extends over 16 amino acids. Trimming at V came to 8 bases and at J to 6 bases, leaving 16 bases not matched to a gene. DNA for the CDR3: TGTGCCAGCCAAATATCCCCAGGCGGGGGGTCGGATACGCAGTATTTT. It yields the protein CASQISPGGGSDTQYF. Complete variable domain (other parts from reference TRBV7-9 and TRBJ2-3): DTGVSQNPRHKITKRGQNVTFRCDPISEHNRLYWYRQTLGQGPEFLTYFQNEAQLEKSRLLSDRFSAERPKGSFSTLEIQRTEQGDSAMYLCASQISPGGGSDTQYFGPGTRLTVL.